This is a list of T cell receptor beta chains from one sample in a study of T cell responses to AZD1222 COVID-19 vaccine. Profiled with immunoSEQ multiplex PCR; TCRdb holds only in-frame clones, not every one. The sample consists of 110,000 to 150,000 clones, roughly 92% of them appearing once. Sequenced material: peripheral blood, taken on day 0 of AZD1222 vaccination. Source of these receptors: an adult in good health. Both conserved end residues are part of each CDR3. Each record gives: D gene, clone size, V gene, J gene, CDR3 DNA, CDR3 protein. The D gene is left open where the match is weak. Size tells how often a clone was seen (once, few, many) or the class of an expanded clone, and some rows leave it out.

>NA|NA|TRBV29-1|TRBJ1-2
TGCAGCGTTGAAGTAGGCACGGGATATGGCTACACCTTC
CSVEVGTGYGYTF
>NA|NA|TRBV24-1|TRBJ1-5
TGTGCCACTTCTCAGGATAGCAATCAGCCCCAGCATTTT
CATSQDSNQPQHF
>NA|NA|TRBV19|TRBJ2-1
TGTGCCAGTAGTGGGATTTCCTACAATGAGCAGTTCTTC
CASSGISYNEQFF
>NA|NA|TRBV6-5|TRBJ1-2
TGTGCCAGCAAGACGGAAGTCTCTAACTATGGCTACACCTTC
CASKTEVSNYGYTF
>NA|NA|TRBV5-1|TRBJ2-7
TGCGCCAGCAGCTTGGTCCAGGGTGGGACCTACGAGCAGTACTTC
CASSLVQGGTYEQYF
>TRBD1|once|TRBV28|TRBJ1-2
TGTGCCAGCAGCCCGGACAGGGGAGGGTATGGCTACACCTTC
CASSPDRGGYGYTF
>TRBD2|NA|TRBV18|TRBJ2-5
TGTGCCAGCTCACCACTGGCTAGCGGTCGGCAAGAGACCCAGTACTTC
CASSPLASGRQETQYF
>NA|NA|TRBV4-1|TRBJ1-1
TGCGCCAGCAGCCAAGGTGGGAACACTGAAGCTTTCTTT
CASSQGGNTEAFF
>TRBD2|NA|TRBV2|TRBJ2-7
TGTGCCAGCAGTGAAATCAGCGGGAGGGCCAGGTACGAGCAGTACTTC
CASSEISGRARYEQYF
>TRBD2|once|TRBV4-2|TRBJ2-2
TGTGCCAGCAGCCAAGGGGGACTAGCGGGACACACCGGGGAGCTGTTTTTT
CASSQGGLAGHTGELFF
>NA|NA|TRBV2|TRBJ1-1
TGTGCCAGGGAAGACAGGTATGACACTGAAGCTTTCTTT
CAREDRYDTEAFF
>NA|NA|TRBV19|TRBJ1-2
TGTGCCAGTAGTATAGACTGGGCAGGCCACGAACTGGGCTACACCTTC
CASSIDWAGHELGYTF
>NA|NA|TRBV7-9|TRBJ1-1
TGTGCCAGCAGCTTAAAGTTAGTCCCGTTACACACTGAAGCTTTCTTT
CASSLKLVPLHTEAFF
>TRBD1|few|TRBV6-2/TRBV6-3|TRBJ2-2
TGTGCCAGCACCCCACATAGGACAGGGGCGAACACCGGGGAGCTGTTTTTT
CASTPHRTGANTGELFF
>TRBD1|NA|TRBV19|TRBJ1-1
TGTGCCAGTAGTTACAGGGGCACTGAAGCTTTCTTT
CASSYRGTEAFF
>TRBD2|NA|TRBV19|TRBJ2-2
TGTGCCATAGCGGGACCCAACACCGGGGAGCTGTTTTTT
CAIAGPNTGELFF
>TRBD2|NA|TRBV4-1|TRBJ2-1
TGCGCCAGCAGCCAAGTAGCGGGAGGGTATGAGGAAGTTTTCGAGCAGTTCTTC
CASSQVAGGYEEVFEQFF
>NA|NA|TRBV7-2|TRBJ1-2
TGTGCCAGCAGCTTAGTAGCAGGGGCTGGCTACACCTTC
CASSLVAGAGYTF
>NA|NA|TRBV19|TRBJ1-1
TGTGCCAGTAGTACACAGGGCTGGGCCACTGAAGCTTTCTTT
CASSTQGWATEAFF
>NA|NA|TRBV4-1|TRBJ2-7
TGCGCCAGCAGCCAAGATCTCGGGTACGAGCAGTACTTC
CASSQDLGYEQYF
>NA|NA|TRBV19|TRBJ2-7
TGTGCCAGTAGTATAGTAACAGGGAAGGACGAGCAGTACTTC
CASSIVTGKDEQYF
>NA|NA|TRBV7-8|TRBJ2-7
TGTGCCAGCAGCTTATACTACGAGCAGTACTTC
CASSLYYEQYF
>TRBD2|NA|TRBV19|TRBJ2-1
TGTGCCAGTAGTATCCGGGAGGGCTCCTACAATGAGCAGTTCTTC
CASSIREGSYNEQFF
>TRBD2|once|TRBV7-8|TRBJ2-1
TGTGCCAGCAGCTCCCGACTAGCGGGAGTCGGTGAGCAGTTCTTC
CASSSRLAGVGEQFF
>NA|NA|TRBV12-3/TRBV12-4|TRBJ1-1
TGTGCCAGCAGTTTAGATTACACTGAAGCTTTCTTT
CASSLDYTEAFF
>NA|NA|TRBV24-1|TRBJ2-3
TGTGCCACCAGTGAAGGGGGGAGGGAGACAGATACGCAGTATTTT
CATSEGGRETDTQYF
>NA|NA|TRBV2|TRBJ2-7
TGTGCCAGCAGTGAAGAGAGGGAGCTACACGAGCAGTACTTC
CASSEERELHEQYF
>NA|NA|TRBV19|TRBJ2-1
TGTGCCAGCAGGGACACTATCTACAATGAGCAGTTCTTC
CASRDTIYNEQFF
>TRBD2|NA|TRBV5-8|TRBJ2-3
TGTGCCAGCAGCTCAAGACTAGCGGGCTTCACAGATACGCAGTATTTT
CASSSRLAGFTDTQYF
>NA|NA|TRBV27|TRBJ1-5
TGTGCCAGCAGTCCTCGATCGGGCAATCAGCCCCAGCATTTT
CASSPRSGNQPQHF
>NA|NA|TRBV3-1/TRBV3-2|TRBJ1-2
TGTGCCAGCAGCCAATACGCTGCGGGCAGGGTAGGGAGTGGCTACACCTTC
CASSQYAAGRVGSGYTF
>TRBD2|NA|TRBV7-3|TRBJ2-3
TGTGCCAGCAGCCCCTCAGCGGGAGCTGGTACGCAGTATTTT
CASSPSAGAGTQYF
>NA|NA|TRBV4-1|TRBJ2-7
TGCGCCAGCAGCCTGGACCCCAAGGAGGCCTACGAGCAGTACTTC
CASSLDPKEAYEQYF
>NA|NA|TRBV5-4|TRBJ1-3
TGTGCCAGCAGCTTTGGGGCGCCGGGAGGAAACACCATATATTTT
CASSFGAPGGNTIYF
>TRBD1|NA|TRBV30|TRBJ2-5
TGTGCCTGGAGTCCAACACTCCAGGGGGCAAGAGAGACCCAGTACTTC
CAWSPTLQGARETQYF
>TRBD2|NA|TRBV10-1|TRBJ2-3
TGCGCCAGCAGTGACGCGGGAGGGCCGGCAGATACGCAGTATTTT
CASSDAGGPADTQYF
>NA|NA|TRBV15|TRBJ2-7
TGTGCCACCAGCAGAGATCGGGGACCGCTGTACTTC
CATSRDRGPLYF
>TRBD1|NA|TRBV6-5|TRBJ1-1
TGTGCCAGCAGTCCGGGACAGTCGAACACTGAAGCTTTCTTT
CASSPGQSNTEAFF
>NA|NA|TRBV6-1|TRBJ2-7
TGTGCCAGCAGTGAAGCGTGGCTACAGCTCTACGAGCAGTACTTC
CASSEAWLQLYEQYF
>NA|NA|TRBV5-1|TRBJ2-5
TGCGCCAGCAGCTTGGGACAGCAAGAGACCCAGTACTTC
CASSLGQQETQYF
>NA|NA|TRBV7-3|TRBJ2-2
TGTGCCAGCTCCCCCGGGGTTTGGACCGGGGAGCTGTTTTTT
CASSPGVWTGELFF
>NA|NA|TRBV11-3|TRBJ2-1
TGTGCCAGCAGCCCCGGGGTAAGGCTCGGGAATGAGCAGTTCTTC
CASSPGVRLGNEQFF
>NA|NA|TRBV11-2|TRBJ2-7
TGTGCCAGCAGCTTAGAAAGTGGGTGGGCCCAGCAGTACTTC
CASSLESGWAQQYF
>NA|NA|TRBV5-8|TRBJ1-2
TGTGCCAGCAGCTTGGGAGGCCCCGGCTACACCTTC
CASSLGGPGYTF
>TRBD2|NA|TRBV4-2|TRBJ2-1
TGTGCCAGCAGCGCCGCTAGCGGTTCATACAATGAGCAGTTCTTC
CASSAASGSYNEQFF
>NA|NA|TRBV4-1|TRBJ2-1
TGCGCCAGCAGCCAAGATCTCCCAATCAGGTCCTACAATGAGCAGTTCTTC
CASSQDLPIRSYNEQFF
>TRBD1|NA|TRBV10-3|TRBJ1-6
TGTGCCTCCGGACAGGGGGCACATAATTCACCCCTCCACTTT
CASGQGAHNSPLHF
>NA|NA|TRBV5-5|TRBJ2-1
TGTGCCAGCAGCTTGGCAGAGGTTGAGCAGTTCTTC
CASSLAEVEQFF
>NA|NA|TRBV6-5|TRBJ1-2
TGTGCCAGCACCCCAGGGATTGGGGGCTACACCTTC
CASTPGIGGYTF
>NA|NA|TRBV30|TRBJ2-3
TGTGCCTGGAGTGTTGGGATGGCGGGCACAGATACGCAGTATTTT
CAWSVGMAGTDTQYF
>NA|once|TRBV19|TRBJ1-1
TGTGCCAGTAGTGACTATCCCGCTGAAGCTTTCTTT
CASSDYPAEAFF
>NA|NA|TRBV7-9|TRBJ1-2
TGTGCCAGCAGCTTGAAATCAATGTTTGGCTACACCTTC
CASSLKSMFGYTF
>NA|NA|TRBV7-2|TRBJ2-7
TGTGCCAGCAGCTTAATGACGGAAAGCTCCTACGAGCAGTACTTC
CASSLMTESSYEQYF
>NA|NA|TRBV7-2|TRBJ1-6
TGTGCCAGCAGCTTATGGCGGGGATTGAATTCACCCCTCCACTTT
CASSLWRGLNSPLHF
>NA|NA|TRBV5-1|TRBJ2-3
TGCGCCAGCAGCGGGGCCCGCACAGATACGCAGTATTTT
CASSGARTDTQYF